This T cell receptor (beta chain) was identified in a study of blood T cell repertoires in COVID-19. The wider study: Sites in the United States, Italy and Spain provided acute and convalescent COVID-19 samples. T cells, B-cell-depleted T cells, or PBMCs supplied cDNA or gDNA.

V was clipped by 4 bases and J by 5 bases; unmatched bases: 11. The V gene's germline CDR1 is SGHRS and CDR2 YFSETQ. The CDR3 is 16 residues long. TCRdb keeps only in-frame clones here, not all; method: immunoSEQ multiplex PCR. The table records a few hundred thousand clones, approximately 89% of them present only once. This clonotype originated in a woman between 45 and 65 years old who had recovered from COVID-19. The chain employs TRBV5-1 and TRBJ2-5; 10 bases match TRBD1. Material: peripheral blood. The CDR3 DNA follows: TGCGCCAGCAGCCAACGGGACAGGGGAGAGTTCGAGACCCAGTACTTC. Amino acid sequence: CASSQRDRGEFETQYF.